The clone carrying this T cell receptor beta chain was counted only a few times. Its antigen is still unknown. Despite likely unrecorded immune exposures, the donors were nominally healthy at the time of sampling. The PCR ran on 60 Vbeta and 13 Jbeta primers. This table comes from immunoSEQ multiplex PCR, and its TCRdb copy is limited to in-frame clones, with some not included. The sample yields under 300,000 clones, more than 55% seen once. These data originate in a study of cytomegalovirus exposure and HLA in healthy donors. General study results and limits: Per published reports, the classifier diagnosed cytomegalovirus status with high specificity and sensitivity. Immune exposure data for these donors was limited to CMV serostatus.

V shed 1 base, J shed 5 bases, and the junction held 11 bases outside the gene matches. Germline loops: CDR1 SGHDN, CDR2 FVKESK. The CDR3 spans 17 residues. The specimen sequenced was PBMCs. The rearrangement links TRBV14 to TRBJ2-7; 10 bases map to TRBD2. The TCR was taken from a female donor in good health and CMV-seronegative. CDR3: CASSQVFSGRAFDEQYF. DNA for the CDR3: TGTGCCAGCAGCCAAGTATTCAGCGGGAGGGCTTTCGACGAGCAGTACTTC.